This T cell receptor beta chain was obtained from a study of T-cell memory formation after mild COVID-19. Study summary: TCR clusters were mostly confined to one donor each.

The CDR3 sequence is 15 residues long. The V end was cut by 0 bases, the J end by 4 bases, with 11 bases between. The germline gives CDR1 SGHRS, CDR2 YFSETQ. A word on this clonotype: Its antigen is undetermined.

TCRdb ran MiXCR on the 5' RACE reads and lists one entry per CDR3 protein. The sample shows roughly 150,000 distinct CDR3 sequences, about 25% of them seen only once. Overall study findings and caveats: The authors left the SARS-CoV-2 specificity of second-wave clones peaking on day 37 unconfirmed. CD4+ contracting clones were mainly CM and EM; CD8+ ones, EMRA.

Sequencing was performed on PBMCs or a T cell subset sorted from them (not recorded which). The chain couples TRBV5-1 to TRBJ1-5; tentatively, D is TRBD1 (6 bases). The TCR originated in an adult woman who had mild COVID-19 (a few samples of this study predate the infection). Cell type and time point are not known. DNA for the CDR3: TGCGCCAGCAGCTTGGCGGGGGCGTTAAATCAGCCCCAGCATTTT. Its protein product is CASSLAGALNQPQHF.